This T cell receptor beta chain is from a study of monozygotic twins with inflammatory bowel disease. Around 3,600 ng of total RNA went into each TCR library. Reanalyzing the 5' RACE reads, TCRdb keeps one entry per CDR3 protein, without DNA. The sample's table shows around 400,000 distinct CDR3 sequences. The CDR3 runs to 15 residues. CDR1 and CDR2 (germline): SNHLY, FYNNEI. A remark on this clonotype: Its antigen is undetermined.

Overall study findings and caveats: Support for any single strong IBD-associated signal or clonotype was not found.

Sequencing was performed on blood. This sequence was found in a human donor with ulcerative colitis or Crohn's disease, or a healthy co-twin of an affected twin (not recorded which). The chain joins TRBV2 to TRBJ1-2; TCRdb's D gene call, TRBD1, goes unchecked for lack of DNA. CDR3 residues: CASTHPRGGVYGYTF.